This T cell receptor beta chain was obtained from a study of vaccination effects on CD4 cells after COVID-19. Overall study: Participants received two doses of either the BNT162b2 or mRNA-1273 vaccine. Among convalescent patients, two provided samples 16 days and one week before vaccination. Whole-study results and caveats: At late timepoints after vaccination, vaccine- and infection-induced clones shrank markedly.

After expansion with viral peptide pools in the ViraFEST assay, antigen-specific CD4+ T cells were sequenced. Having been cultured for 10 days, the cells underwent CD4+ T cell isolation. Sometime from March through December 2020, the person acquired a SARS-CoV-2 infection that PCR confirmed. V lost 2 bases and J lost 2, with 10 bases in between. The CDR3 consists of 14 residues. CDR1 LGHDT and CDR2 YNNKEL come from the germline V gene (reference sequence). Turning to this clone: What it binds is unknown.

Libraries were prepared by immunoSEQ multiplex PCR; TCRdb keeps only in-frame clonotypes and omits some of them. Of about 45,000 clones in the sample, roughly 75% were seen once. The gene calls are TRBV3-1 (or the pseudogene TRBV3-2) and TRBJ2-7, with a possible D match to TRBD2 (6 bases). Sample: CD4+ T cells from PBMCs cultured with a peptide pool, taken before COVID-19 vaccination. The receptor's source is a human donor who had a prior SARS-CoV-2 infection. CDR3 sequence (DNA): TGTGCCAGCAGCCAACGGGCGGGGCCCTACGAGCAGTACTTC. Its protein product is CASSQRAGPYEQYF.